Presented here are 26 T cell receptor beta chains from one specimen sequenced in a study of control samples from healthy donors and cancer patients. Some clones are missing from TCRdb's copy, which holds only in-frame ones; the method was immunoSEQ multiplex PCR. This repertoire shows some 64,000 clones, 90% found once; its top ten account for 1% to 1.5%. Sequences were obtained from PBMCs. The receptors stem from a woman between 45 and 60 years old with colorectal cancer.

This chain links TRBV2 with TRBJ1-3, with D unresolved. There are 14 residues in the CDR3. Trimming cost V 1 base and J 2 bases, with 6 bases left between them. The germline V gene encodes CDR1 SNHLY and CDR2 FYNNEI. This CDR3 reads CASSEGMAGNTIYF. The CDR3 region has the DNA TGTGCCAGCAGTGAAGGCATGGCTGGAAACACCATATATTTT.

This CDR3 is CASSLGFRLQETQYF. CDR3 coding DNA: TGTGCCAGCAGCTTAGGTTTTCGACTCCAAGAGACCCAGTACTTC. This rearrangement joins TRBV7-8 to TRBJ2-5; D not certain. This CDR3 is 15 amino acids long. The germline V and J ends were trimmed by 1 base and 1 base, with 10 bases remaining between them. In germline, CDR1 is SGHVS, CDR2 FQNEAQ.

The rearrangement links TRBV15 to TRBJ2-1; 12 bases map to TRBD2. The V and J ends lost 0 bases and 0 bases, in that order; junction bases with no gene match: 9. Germline V gene lookup returns CDR1 LNHNV and CDR2 YYDKDF (reference sequence). The CDR3 has 20 amino acids. The CDR3 spells CATSRDGGLAGGSSYNEQFF. Written as DNA, the CDR3 is TGTGCCACCAGCAGAGATGGTGGTCTAGCGGGAGGGAGCTCCTACAATGAGCAGTTCTTC.

The chain recombines TRBV5-4 with TRBJ2-5, with TRBD2 as a possible D gene (5 bases). The CDR3 covers 14 residues. V lost 4 bases to trimming and J lost 6 bases, with 16 bases between them. Germline lookup yields CDR1 SGHNT and CDR2 YYREEE (reference sequence). The CDR3 DNA sequence: TGTGCCAGCAGCCATAAGGTCGGGGTGCAGACCCAGTACTTC. Its translation: CASSHKVGVQTQYF.

V gene TRBV3-1 (or the pseudogene TRBV3-2) combines with J gene TRBJ2-6, with D uncertain. The CDR3 runs 17 residues. Germline V gene lookup returns CDR1 LGHDT and CDR2 YNNKEL (reference sequence). The V end was cut by 0 bases, the J end by 6 bases, with 15 bases between. The CDR3 here is CASSQDIGHSEANVLTF. The CDR3 nucleotides read TGTGCCAGCAGCCAAGATATCGGCCACTCCGAGGCCAACGTCCTGACTTTC.

V and J are TRBV30 and TRBJ2-5, with 7 bases aligning to TRBD1. The CDR3 loop spans 15 amino acids. V lost 0 bases, J lost 0 bases, and 4 bases stayed unmatched. CDR1 GTSNPN and CDR2 SVGIG come from the germline V gene (reference sequence). The CDR3 is CAWSVGQSYQETQYF. The CDR3 DNA is TGTGCCTGGAGTGTGGGACAGTCGTACCAAGAGACCCAGTACTTC.

V usage is TRBV19 and J usage is TRBJ1-3; TRBD1 is a possible D gene (5 bases). Germline V lookup: CDR1 LNHDA, CDR2 SQIVND (reference sequence). This CDR3 is built from 16 residues. V gave up 2 bases and J gave up 3 bases, with 14 bases separating them. CDR3: CASSITPGGDGNTIYF. DNA of the CDR3: TGTGCCAGTAGTATAACCCCAGGAGGGGATGGAAACACCATATATTTT.

V usage is TRBV2 and J usage is TRBJ2-5; 15 nucleotides line up with TRBD2. The J segment lost 6 bases and the V segment lost 6 bases, leaving 8 bases of the junction unmatched. Germline V gene lookup returns CDR1 SNHLY and CDR2 FYNNEI. The CDR3 sequence is 16 residues long. CDR3 sequence (DNA): TGTGCCAGCAGCGAACAGGGGACTAGCGGGGGGCAGACCCAGTACTTC. It yields the protein CASSEQGTSGGQTQYF.

The chain joins TRBV10-1 to TRBJ2-7, with TRBD1 identical over 10 bases. Trimming removed 10 bases from V and 6 bases from J; junction bases left unmatched: 6. In germline, CDR1 is WNHNN, CDR2 SYGVQD (reference sequence). This CDR3 spans 12 amino acids. The CDR3 sequence is CATSRDRGEQYF. CDR3 nucleotide sequence: TGCGCCACGTCCCGGGACAGGGGCGAGCAGTACTTC.

V and J are TRBV18 and TRBJ2-3; tentatively, D is TRBD2 (6 bases). V gave up 0 bases and J gave up 3 bases, with 13 bases separating them. Germline CDR1 and CDR2: KGHSH and LQKENI. This CDR3 region has 16 residues. CDR3 in DNA: TGTGCCAGCTCACCACCGGGAGGCAGGGAGACAGATACGCAGTATTTT. Protein product: CASSPPGGRETDTQYF.

This clone was seen a few times. The gene calls are TRBV29-1 and TRBJ2-5, with D unclear. Germline CDR1 SQVTM, CDR2 ANQGSEA. Trimming removed 5 bases from V and 7 bases from J, with 8 bases in between. The CDR3 runs to 10 residues. This CDR3 reads CSVRLGTQYF. In nucleotides, the CDR3 is TGCAGCGTTCGCCTCGGGACCCAGTACTTC. The full variable domain, with the rest looked up from reference TRBV29-1 and TRBJ2-5, is SAVISQKPSRDICQRGTSLTIQCQVDSQVTMMFWYRQQPGQSLTLIATANQGSEATYESGFVIDKFPISRPNLTFSTLTVSNMSPEDSSIYLCSVRLGTQYFGPGTRLLVL.

The chain couples TRBV5-1 to TRBJ1-2, with a tentative D call TRBD1 (5 bases). V was pared by 1 base and J by 2 bases, with 6 bases between. Germline CDR1 reads SGHRS; CDR2 reads YFSETQ. The CDR3 covers 13 residues. CDR3 DNA sequence: TGCGCCAGCAGCTTGTCAGGGAACTATGGCTACACCTTC. Translation gives CASSLSGNYGYTF.

V gene TRBV11-2 combines with J gene TRBJ1-1, with D unclear. The CDR3 is 15 residues long. Germline values: CDR1 SGHAT, CDR2 FQNNGV. Trimming stripped 1 base from V and 1 base from J, with 10 bases between. CDR3 residues: CASSLVPEPNTEAFF. CDR3 nucleotides: TGTGCCAGCAGCTTAGTTCCAGAGCCGAACACTGAAGCTTTCTTT.

This clone came up a few times. The V and J genes are TRBV24-1 and TRBJ1-5; no clear D gene. Germline V gene data show CDR1 as KGHDR and CDR2 as SFDVKD. Between the trimmed V and J ends, which lost 9 bases and 0 bases, there was a span of 11 bases. The CDR3 covers 14 residues. The CDR3 DNA is TGTGCCACCTCTCGTCCAGGTAGCAATCAGCCCCAGCATTTT. This sequence encodes CATSRPGSNQPQHF.

This clone has a single count. This sequence joins TRBV5-1 and TRBJ1-3; 8 nucleotides align to TRBD1. Germline V CDR1 and CDR2: SGHRS, YFSETQ. The CDR3 loop spans 15 amino acids. The V segment lost 2 bases and the J segment 0 bases; nucleotides outside the gene matches: 1. For the CDR3, the DNA is TGCGCCAGCAGCTTACAGGGGGACTCTGGAAACACCATATATTTT. As protein: CASSLQGDSGNTIYF.

This sequence joins TRBV30 and TRBJ1-2, with D tentatively TRBD1 (6 bases). V was clipped by 1 base and J by 3 bases, with 9 bases between them. Germline loops: CDR1 GTSNPN, CDR2 SVGIG (reference sequence). This CDR3 has 13 amino acids. The CDR3, as DNA: TGTGCCTGGAGTGGGGGGGGCGACTATGGCTACACCTTC. Protein: CAWSGGGDYGYTF.

This clone was seen just once. This rearrangement joins TRBV2 to TRBJ1-6; D gene ambiguous. The CDR3 is made up of 13 amino acids. The germline CDR1 and CDR2 sequences are SNHLY and FYNNEI. V lost 7 bases, J lost 8 bases, and 12 bases lay in between. The CDR3 is CASMVIWDSPLHF. Here the CDR3 DNA reads TGTGCCAGCATGGTGATATGGGATTCACCCCTCCACTTT.

DNA for the CDR3: TGTGCCAGCAGTGAAGGACAGGGCAGGGAGACCCAGTACTTC. It translates to CASSEGQGRETQYF. The chain has TRBV25-1 and TRBJ2-5; TRBD1 agrees at 8 bases. This CDR3 region has 14 residues. Germline V gene sequence: CDR1 MGHDK, CDR2 SYGVNS. V shed 2 bases, J shed 5 bases, and the junction held 4 bases outside the gene matches.

The genes are TRBV10-3 and TRBJ2-7; the D gene could be TRBD1 or TRBD2 (5 bases each). V lost 0 bases, J lost 6 bases, and 12 bases lay in between. The germline V gene has CDR1 ENHRY and CDR2 SYGVKD. This CDR3 is built from 14 residues. The CDR3 reads CAISESWGNPEQYF. CDR3 nucleotides: TGTGCCATCAGTGAGTCGTGGGGGAATCCCGAGCAGTACTTC.

The V gene is TRBV19, the J gene TRBJ2-2; D possibly corresponds to TRBD1 (5 bases). Per the germline V gene, CDR1 is LNHDA and CDR2 is SQIVND (reference sequence). The CDR3 sequence is 13 residues long. Between the trimmed V and J ends, which lost 7 bases and 3 bases, there was a span of 9 bases. CDR3 nucleotides: TGTGCCAGTAAAGGGGCCGACACCGGGGAGCTGTTTTTT. Its protein product is CASKGADTGELFF. The full variable domain, in which reference TRBV19 and TRBJ2-2 provide the parts outside the CDR3, is DGGITQSPKYLFRKEGQNVTLSCEQNLNHDAMYWYRQDPGQGLRLIYYSQIVNDFQKGDIAEGYSVSREKKESFPLTVTSAQKNPTAFYLCASKGADTGELFFGEGSRLTVL.

Only one count was recorded for this clone. V usage is TRBV18 and J usage is TRBJ2-7; 9 bases align to TRBD1. Germline V gene lookup returns CDR1 KGHSH and CDR2 LQKENI. Unmatched junction bases numbered 10, after V lost 3 bases and J lost 1 base. The CDR3 extends over 17 amino acids. In DNA form, the CDR3 reads TGTGCCAGCTCACCCCTAGGGCCGGGACAGGGTTCCTACGAGCAGTACTTC. As protein: CASSPLGPGQGSYEQYF.

CDR3 amino acids: CAWRNPRQAATPLHF. The CDR3 DNA sequence: TGTGCCTGGCGCAACCCTAGACAGGCCGCGACACCCCTCCACTTT. The rearrangement uses TRBV30 and TRBJ1-6; maybe TRBD1 (6 bases). Between the trimmed V and J ends, which lost 5 bases and 11 bases, there was a span of 22 bases. This CDR3 contains 15 residues. CDR1 and CDR2 (germline): GTSNPN, SVGIG (reference sequence).

V usage is TRBV2 and J usage is TRBJ1-1; 7 nucleotides match TRBD1. Losses at the gene ends were 5 bases for V and 0 bases for J; bases not matched to a gene: 3. The CDR3 totals 14 residues. Germline lookup yields CDR1 SNHLY and CDR2 FYNNEI. In DNA form, the CDR3 reads TGTGCCAGCAGTAGACAGGGTATGAACACTGAAGCTTTCTTT. Protein sequence: CASSRQGMNTEAFF.

The gene calls are TRBV29-1 and TRBJ1-4; D ambiguous. V lost 7 bases and J 4 bases, leaving 13 bases between the germline ends. Germline values: CDR1 SQVTM, CDR2 ANQGSEA. The CDR3 is 13 amino acids. Here the CDR3 reads CSGMDGINEKLFF. CDR3 bases: TGCAGCGGAATGGACGGCATTAATGAAAAACTGTTTTTT.

This clone was seen just once. The chain carries TRBV11-3 and TRBJ2-7; perhaps TRBD1 as D (6 bases). Trimming took off 4 bases at V and 1 base at J, with 14 bases between the two ends. Per the germline V gene, CDR1 is SGHNT and CDR2 is YENEEA. CDR3 length: 15 amino acids. The DNA of the CDR3 is TGTGCCAGCAGCTCCGGGACACCTGGTTCCTACGAGCAGTACTTC. Translating it yields CASSSGTPGSYEQYF.

The chain joins TRBV2 to TRBJ2-3; the match to TRBD2 covers 11 bases. V was pared by 6 bases and J by 6 bases, with 5 bases of the junction left unmatched. The length of the CDR3 is 14 residues. Germline values: CDR1 SNHLY, CDR2 FYNNEI. This CDR3 is CASSASGRLDTQYF. The CDR3 region has the DNA TGTGCCAGCAGCGCTAGCGGGAGGTTGGATACGCAGTATTTT.